This T cell receptor beta chain originates from a study of cytotoxic CD8 clonotypes in ibrutinib-treated CLL (TCRdb year 2021). Study-wide context: The cohort had 11 relapsed/refractory and approximately 15 treatment-naive patients; around 17 were IGHV unmutated. The response samples were drawn at a median of 12 months into treatment, with a range of about 6 to 36 months. On average, each sample had hundreds of thousands of productive templates and tens of thousands of productive rearrangements. Longitudinal samples were available for about 30% of the 86 trial participants. Responses were partial in roughly 24 patients and complete in 2; after median around 68 months follow-up, around 15 stayed in remission and approximately twelve progressed. Cryopreserved peripheral blood mononuclear cells were obtained before treatment, at response, and at either sustained remission or disease progression. Study-level results and caveats: An increase in clonality was observed at ibrutinib response, with clonality remaining stable during sustained remission and falling back toward baseline at progression. Sustained-remission and progressing patients did not have matched sampling times, and lymph node repertoires were not examined. Baseline clonality was found to be higher than that of age-matched healthy donors and was strongly correlated with circulating CD8+ T-cell counts. Public clonotypes were rare and either shrank or stayed stable during treatment, and the rise in clonality at ibrutinib response reflected expansion of private clonotypes.

Note on this clone: The antigen it binds to is not known. Base-call qualities are not available, and no considerably larger clone is one nucleotide away.

On a MiSeq, deep resolution sequencing aimed for a depth between 1 in 1 million and 1 in 200,000 T cells, with each clonotype covered 10x on average. The immunoSEQ hsTCRB Kit was used to generate TCR beta libraries. The paper's processing steps were these. ImmunoSEQ Data Assistant and ImmunoSEQ Analyzer were used for data analysis, and V, D and J genes were assigned according to IMGT definitions. Clonality, which ranges from 0 to 1, was calculated as one minus the normalized Shannon entropy of productive rearrangement frequencies. Only overrepresented clonotypes making up at least 0.05% of each patient's repertoire were included in the public clonotype analysis. Thirteen age-matched healthy donor repertoires from immuneACCESS were used as controls for clonality. Here the immuneACCESS table is served through TCRdb, limited to in-frame sequences with V and J called. Missing clones are a known gap in these copies; in checked studies unresolved V genes cover under half, and the rest lacks a known reason. Clone size and V and J calls were adopted from that table, with D and trimming inferred from the DNA. The sample records approximately 24,000 clones, around four fifths of which are singletons. Under 9.5% of the sample goes to the ten largest clones.

For TCR beta library preparation, roughly 2.2 micrograms of genomic DNA were isolated from cryopreserved PBMCs. Longitudinal blood samples from CLL patients on ibrutinib monotherapy were analyzed using high-throughput TCR beta sequencing. The patients took part in an open-label, single-center phase 2 trial of ibrutinib monotherapy. Taken from cysteine to phenylalanine, the CDR3 has 12 residues. Of the read, only the CDR3 DNA is kept; its 36 bases are in frame from base 1. For this chain, trimming is 7 bases at the V end and 5 bases at the J end, and the number of junction bases without a gene match is 5. The germline V gene provides CDR1 MDHEN and CDR2 SYDVKM.

The rearranged chain carries TRBV28 and TRBJ2-7; 7 central nucleotides agree with TRBD1. The sequence was collected from a human donor with chronic lymphocytic leukemia. Material: PBMCs, obtained before ibrutinib treatment. The DNA reads TGTGCCAGCATGGACAGGTTTAACGAGCAGTACTTC. It encodes CASMDRFNEQYF.